Below are 29 T cell receptor beta chains sequenced from a single sample in a study of blood T cell repertoires in COVID-19. The repertoire was sequenced with immunoSEQ multiplex PCR; TCRdb's copy has only in-frame clones and lacks some. The sample shows about 300,000 clones, 87% of them seen only once. The specimen was PBMCs or T cells enriched from blood (not recorded which). These receptors came from a woman younger than 45 who had recovered from COVID-19.

This rearrangement joins TRBV5-4 to TRBJ1-2, with 9 bases fitting TRBD1. Germline-derived CDR1 and CDR2 are SGHNT and YYREEE (reference sequence). Trimming at V came to 4 bases and at J to 5 bases, leaving 9 bases not matched to a gene. This CDR3 comprises 15 residues. The CDR3 sequence is CASSTTGTGFYGYTF. CDR3 sequence (DNA): TGTGCCAGCAGCACAACCGGGACAGGGTTTTATGGCTACACCTTC.

The chain links TRBV6-1 to TRBJ1-3; 8 bases are a match to TRBD1. The CDR3 contains 17 residues. Germline values: CDR1 MNHNS, CDR2 SASEGT. V shed 2 bases, J shed 4 bases, and the junction held 10 bases outside the gene matches. For the CDR3, the DNA is TGTGCCAGCAGTGAACGTTCGACAGGGGATTGGGGAAACACCATATATTTT. It codes for CASSERSTGDWGNTIYF.

The CDR3 DNA reads as TGTGCCAGCAGCTTGGGACAGGGAGGTGGGCCCCAGCATTTT. The encoded protein is CASSLGQGGGPQHF. The V gene is TRBV7-9, the J gene TRBJ1-5; TRBD1 matches 9 bases. This CDR3 has 14 residues. Trimming removed 3 bases from V and 9 bases from J; junction bases left unmatched: 6. The germline gives CDR1 SEHNR, CDR2 FQNEAQ (reference sequence).

The J gene is TRBJ1-2, the V gene TRBV19; D is perhaps TRBD1 (5 bases). Germline V lookup: CDR1 LNHDA, CDR2 SQIVND (reference sequence). CDR3 length: 11 amino acids. V was shortened by 4 bases and J by 10 bases, with 10 bases between the two germline ends. The CDR3 reads CASSTLTAYTF. The CDR3 DNA sequence: TGTGCCAGTAGTACATTGACAGCCTACACCTTC.

The chain couples TRBV7-2 to TRBJ1-1; 7 nucleotides match TRBD1. J lost 4 bases, V lost 5 bases, and 7 bases had no gene match. Germline V gives CDR1 SGHTA, CDR2 FQGNSA. The CDR3 spans 14 residues. The CDR3 region has the DNA TGTGCCAGCAGCGCCCGACAGGGTAGCACTGAAGCTTTCTTT. This codes for CASSARQGSTEAFF. The full variable domain, its missing parts supplied by reference TRBV7-2 and TRBJ1-1, is GAGVSQSPSNKVTEKGKDVELRCDPISGHTALYWYRQSLGQGLEFLIYFQGNSAPDKSGLPSDRFSAERTGGSVSTLTIQRTQQEDSAVYLCASSARQGSTEAFFGQGTRLTVV.

This clone was seen repeatedly, ten times or more. This chain uses TRBV4-1 with TRBJ2-1, with D maybe TRBD2 (7 bases). Trimming removed 1 base at V and 8 bases at J, with 9 bases between. Germline V lookup: CDR1 MGHRA, CDR2 YSYEKL. This CDR3 is 13 amino acids long. This CDR3 is CASSQAGGYEQFF. DNA of the CDR3: TGCGCCAGCAGCCAAGCGGGGGGCTATGAGCAGTTCTTC.

The rearrangement uses TRBV7-9 and TRBJ1-2, with D perhaps matching TRBD1 (6 bases). V lost 4 bases, J lost 2 bases, and 14 bases lay in between. The germline CDR1 and CDR2 sequences are SEHNR and FQNEAQ (reference sequence). The CDR3 is made up of 15 amino acids. The CDR3 nucleotides read TGTGCCAGCAGCTCAATTCGACAGGACAACTATGGCTACACCTTC. It is translated as CASSSIRQDNYGYTF.

The chain couples TRBV6-6 to TRBJ2-7; possible D gene TRBD2, 5 bases. There are 15 residues in the CDR3. The V gene lost 6 bases and the J gene lost 0 bases, with 15 bases spanning the gap. The germline V gene encodes CDR1 MNHNY and CDR2 SVGAGI (reference sequence). The CDR3 spells CASSNDPAVSYEQYF. The CDR3, as DNA: TGTGCCAGCAGCAACGACCCAGCGGTCTCCTACGAGCAGTACTTC.

The V call is TRBV5-5, the J call TRBJ2-4; D is undetermined. The CDR3 length is 16 residues. In germline, CDR1 is SGHKS, CDR2 YYEKEE (reference sequence). Deletions cut 0 bases from V and 0 bases from J, with 10 bases between. CDR3 protein: CASSLGGPIAKNIQYF. CDR3 bases: TGTGCCAGCAGCTTGGGAGGCCCCATAGCCAAAAACATTCAGTACTTC.

The chain combines TRBV10-1 with TRBJ2-1; D may be TRBD1 (5 bases). V lost 1 base and J 8 bases, leaving 12 bases between the germline ends. Germline-derived CDR1 and CDR2 are WNHNN and SYGVQD (reference sequence). The CDR3 covers 14 residues. CDR3 loop: CASSEYRRKDEQFF. CDR3 DNA: TGCGCCAGCAGTGAGTACAGGAGAAAGGATGAGCAGTTCTTC.

The DNA for the CDR3 is TGTGCCAGCAGCTTAGGGGGGGCCCAGCCCCAGCATTTT. Protein: CASSLGGAQPQHF. The genes are TRBV13 and TRBJ1-5; D may be TRBD1 (6 bases). The CDR3 runs 13 residues. Trimming stripped 0 bases from V and 7 bases from J, with 7 bases between. Per germline, CDR1 PRHDT and CDR2 FYEKMQ (reference sequence).

V usage is TRBV27 and J usage is TRBJ1-5; D call uncertain. Per germline, CDR1 MNHEY and CDR2 SMNVEV (reference sequence). V was cut by 5 bases and J by 2 bases, with 10 bases left in between. This CDR3 contains 14 residues. Here the CDR3 DNA reads TGTGCCAGCAGTCCGAACAGCCGCAATCAGCCCCAGCATTTT. Translated, it gives CASSPNSRNQPQHF.

The V call is TRBV5-1, the J call TRBJ1-1; D possibly corresponds to TRBD1 (6 bases). Trimming took 1 base from V and 4 from J, leaving 14 bases between them. CDR3 length: 15 residues. Per germline, CDR1 SGHRS and CDR2 YFSETQ. The CDR3, as DNA: TGCGCCAGCAGCTTGCTAGCCCGGACAGCCACTGAAGCTTTCTTT. This encodes CASSLLARTATEAFF. The full variable domain, its missing parts supplied by reference TRBV5-1 and TRBJ1-1, is KAGVTQTPRYLIKTRGQQVTLSCSPISGHRSVSWYQQTPGQGLQFLFEYFSETQRNKGNFPGRFSGRQFSNSRSEMNVSTLELGDSALYLCASSLLARTATEAFFGQGTRLTVV.

This chain uses TRBV2 with TRBJ1-1; 10 bases agree with TRBD1. Germline-derived CDR1 and CDR2 are SNHLY and FYNNEI. The CDR3 length is 14 residues. V was pared by 6 bases and J by 4 bases, with 5 bases of the junction left unmatched. The CDR3 region has the DNA TGTGCCAGCAGGACCGGGACAGGGGTCACTGAAGCTTTCTTT. It is translated as CASRTGTGVTEAFF.

The chain couples TRBV7-9 to TRBJ1-1; a weak D match, TRBD1 (6 bases). V was pared by 5 bases and J by 5 bases, with 21 bases between. Germline CDR1 reads SEHNR; CDR2 reads FQNEAQ (reference sequence). This CDR3 has 16 amino acids. CDR3 bases: TGTGCCAGCAGCCCATGGTCGGGGGGGGCGAATACTGAAGCTTTCTTT. As protein: CASSPWSGGANTEAFF.

The chain carries TRBV7-8 and TRBJ1-2, with D unclear. V lost 1 base and J lost 4, with 13 bases in between. Germline values: CDR1 SGHVS, CDR2 FQNEAQ. The CDR3 extends over 15 amino acids. CDR3 DNA sequence: TGTGCCAGCAGCTTAGTGGTAGCGGGTGGCTATGGCTACACCTTC. It codes for CASSLVVAGGYGYTF.

The J gene is TRBJ2-5, the V gene TRBV2, with D possibly being TRBD2 (6 bases). In germline, CDR1 is SNHLY, CDR2 FYNNEI. The CDR3 is made up of 11 amino acids. Trimming removed 6 bases at V and 5 bases at J, with 7 bases between. DNA of the CDR3: TGTGCCAGCAGGGAGGGGGAGACCCAGTACTTC. Its translation: CASREGETQYF.

The rearrangement links TRBV27 to TRBJ2-7; D is unresolved. V dropped 2 bases and J dropped 2 bases, with 10 bases sitting between them. This CDR3 is 14 amino acids long. The germline gives CDR1 MNHEY, CDR2 SMNVEV (reference sequence). This CDR3 reads CASSLTSLTYEQYF. CDR3 DNA sequence: TGTGCCAGCAGTTTAACTTCCCTCACCTACGAGCAGTACTTC.

V and J are TRBV5-6 and TRBJ1-1; 8 bases are shared with TRBD1. V gave up 4 bases and J gave up 6 bases; unmatched junction bases: 11. Looked up from germline, CDR1 is SGHDT and CDR2 is YYEEEE. The CDR3 sequence is 15 residues long. CDR3 sequence (DNA): TGTGCCAGCAGCGTGGACAGGGCCTCGAGGGCTGAAGCTTTCTTT. This translates into CASSVDRASRAEAFF.

The CDR3 sequence is CASGRTGSNTEAFF. The CDR3 DNA reads TGTGCCAGCGGACGGACAGGGAGTAATACTGAAGCTTTCTTT. The chain has TRBV6-5 and TRBJ1-1, with 8 bases matching TRBD1. CDR1 MNHEY and CDR2 SVGAGI come from the germline V gene. The V and J ends lost 8 bases and 5 bases, in that order; junction bases with no gene match: 10. The CDR3 loop spans 14 amino acids.

The chain has TRBV15 and TRBJ2-3, with D possibly matching TRBD1 (6 bases). The germline V gene has CDR1 LNHNV and CDR2 YYDKDF (reference sequence). This CDR3 is 17 amino acids long. Trimming stripped 0 bases from V and 5 bases from J, with 18 bases between. The CDR3 DNA reads TGTGCCACCAGCAGAGATCTCTTGGGGGCCGGAATAGATACGCAGTATTTT. This sequence encodes CATSRDLLGAGIDTQYF.

This clone was found once. The chain recombines TRBV30 with TRBJ2-7; 9 nucleotides match TRBD1. The CDR3 totals 14 residues. Germline V CDR1 and CDR2: GTSNPN, SVGIG (reference sequence). V was clipped by 4 bases and J by 4 bases; unmatched bases: 8. The CDR3 is CAWTTPGTGYEQYF. The CDR3 nucleotides are TGTGCCTGGACCACGCCCGGGACAGGGTACGAGCAGTACTTC.

The rearrangement joins TRBV27 to TRBJ1-5, with a possible D match to TRBD1 (5 bases). Germline-derived CDR1 and CDR2 are MNHEY and SMNVEV (reference sequence). The CDR3 has 16 amino acids. V was pared by 0 bases and J by 1 base, with 10 bases between. The CDR3 here is CASSLSGGLSNQPQHF. In DNA, the CDR3 is TGTGCCAGCAGTTTATCGGGGGGATTGAGCAATCAGCCCCAGCATTTT.

This clone was picked up one time. The rearrangement uses TRBV29-1 and TRBJ1-1; D is unclear. In germline, CDR1 is SQVTM, CDR2 ANQGSEA. The CDR3 sequence is 13 residues long. Trimming took 7 bases from V and 3 from J, leaving 15 bases between them. The CDR3 is CSALRRGDTEAFF. CDR3 bases: TGCAGCGCTTTGCGCCGAGGAGACACTGAAGCTTTCTTT.

The V and J genes are TRBV3-1 (or the pseudogene TRBV3-2) and TRBJ1-5, with D perhaps matching TRBD1 (5 bases). Germline loops: CDR1 LGHDT, CDR2 YNNKEL (reference sequence). V was clipped by 0 bases and J by 12 bases, with 9 bases between them. The CDR3 loop spans 12 amino acids. The DNA of the CDR3 is TGTGCCAGCAGCCAAGATCACAGGCGCCAGCATTTT. This codes for CASSQDHRRQHF.

This clone was recorded a few times. This chain connects TRBV4-1 to TRBJ1-2; TRBD1 is a possible D gene (6 bases). V was shortened by 2 bases and J by 4 bases, with 8 bases between the two germline ends. Germline lookup yields CDR1 MGHRA and CDR2 YSYEKL. The CDR3 has 13 amino acids. In DNA, the CDR3 is TGCGCCAGCAGCCAACAGGGGTTCTATGGCTACACCTTC. As protein: CASSQQGFYGYTF.

This clone was seen a handful of times. V and J are TRBV2 and TRBJ1-6; a possible D gene is TRBD1 (5 bases). V was trimmed by 6 bases and J by 6 bases, leaving 18 bases between them. Germline V gene lookup returns CDR1 SNHLY and CDR2 FYNNEI. The CDR3 has 16 residues. The CDR3 DNA reads TGTGCCAGCAGCCTAAGGGGCAGGGAGGGTAATTCACCCCTCCACTTT. Translation: CASSLRGREGNSPLHF.

V and J are TRBV29-1 and TRBJ2-5; 8 bases match TRBD1. Looked up from germline, CDR1 is SQVTM and CDR2 is ANQGSEA. Trimming took 3 bases from V and 5 from J; bases not matched to a gene: 11. The CDR3 spans 15 residues. The CDR3 loop reads CSVDSWDRFDETQYF. CDR3 sequence (DNA): TGCAGCGTTGATAGTTGGGACAGGTTCGACGAGACCCAGTACTTC. Full variable domain (outside the CDR3, taken from reference TRBV29-1 and TRBJ2-5): SAVISQKPSRDICQRGTSLTIQCQVDSQVTMMFWYRQQPGQSLTLIATANQGSEATYESGFVIDKFPISRPNLTFSTLTVSNMSPEDSSIYLCSVDSWDRFDETQYFGPGTRLLVL.

This clone was observed once. This sequence joins TRBV3-1 (or the pseudogene TRBV3-2) and TRBJ2-7, with 7 bases identical to TRBD1. The junction had 9 bases not matched to a gene; V was cut back by 1 base and J by 9 bases. Germline CDR1 reads LGHDT; CDR2 reads YNNKEL (reference sequence). The CDR3 contains 14 residues. The CDR3 region is CASSQVVGGASQYF. For the CDR3, the DNA is TGTGCCAGCAGCCAAGTCGTAGGGGGCGCTTCGCAGTACTTC.